These T cell receptor beta chains were read from a single sample in a study of blood T cells in healthy people across ages. From the 5' RACE reads, TCRdb called clonotypes with MiXCR, one entry per CDR3 protein. The sample comprises around 1.1 million distinct CDR3 sequences, around two fifths of which are singletons, and approximately 14% rests with the top ten. The material sequenced was blood. These receptors all come from a man younger than 30 in good health. Each CDR3 is given with its conserved first and last residue. A D gene is named only where the DNA matches it firmly. The size of a clone is reported for some rows only, either as once, few or many, or as a class for expanded clones.

>TRBJ1-1|.|TRBV27|.
TGTGCCAGCAGGCAGGGGCTCATGAACACTGAAGCTTTCTTT
CASRQGLMNTEAFF
>TRBJ2-3|TRBD2|TRBV2|few
TGTGCCAGCAGTGAAAGGGAGGGAGATACGCAGTATTTT
CASSEREGDTQYF
>TRBJ2-5|.|TRBV20-1|few
TGCAGTGCGTGGGGGGACGCTAGCCGTCAAGAGACCCAGTACTTC
CSAWGDASRQETQYF
>TRBJ1-2|.|TRBV5-1|.
TGCGCCAGCAGCTTGGAATCCCGGGAGAACTATGGCTACACCTTC
CASSLESRENYGYTF
>TRBJ1-6|.|TRBV4-1|.
TGCGCCAGCAGCCAAGATTTTGGGCAGGGAAAAAGCTCCTATAATTCACCCCTCCACTTT
CASSQDFGQGKSSYNSPLHF
>TRBJ1-5|TRBD1|TRBV4-1|.
TGCGCCAGCAGCCAGGGGACAGGGACGGACGCCGGGAATCAGCCCCAGCATTTT
CASSQGTGTDAGNQPQHF
>TRBJ2-7|.|TRBV3-1|.
TGTGCCAGCAGCCAACTGGGCGGGTCGGGCTCCTACGAGCAGTACTTC
CASSQLGGSGSYEQYF
>TRBJ2-3|.|TRBV5-5|.
TGTGCCAGCACCCAACATGGGACTTACACAGATACGCAGTATTTT
CASTQHGTYTDTQYF
>TRBJ2-4|TRBD1|TRBV7-9|few
TGTGCCACCACTGGGACAGGAAAAAACATTCAGTACTTC
CATTGTGKNIQYF
>TRBJ1-1|.|TRBV7-9|.
TGTGCCAGCAGCTCGACAGTGGGGGGCGCTGAAGCTTTCTTT
CASSSTVGGAEAFF
>TRBJ2-2|.|TRBV11-2|.
TGTGCCAGCAGCGTACTGCGGGGTACCGCGAACACCGGGGAGCAGTTTTTT
CASSVLRGTANTGEQFF
>TRBJ2-5|.|TRBV12-3/TRBV12-4|few
TGTGCCAGCAGTTCCCCTGGAGCGTTCCAAGAGACCCAGTACTTC
CASSSPGAFQETQYF
>TRBJ2-7|.|TRBV9|.
TGTGCCAGCAGCGTAAAGGGGGATGACTACGAGCAGTACTTC
CASSVKGDDYEQYF